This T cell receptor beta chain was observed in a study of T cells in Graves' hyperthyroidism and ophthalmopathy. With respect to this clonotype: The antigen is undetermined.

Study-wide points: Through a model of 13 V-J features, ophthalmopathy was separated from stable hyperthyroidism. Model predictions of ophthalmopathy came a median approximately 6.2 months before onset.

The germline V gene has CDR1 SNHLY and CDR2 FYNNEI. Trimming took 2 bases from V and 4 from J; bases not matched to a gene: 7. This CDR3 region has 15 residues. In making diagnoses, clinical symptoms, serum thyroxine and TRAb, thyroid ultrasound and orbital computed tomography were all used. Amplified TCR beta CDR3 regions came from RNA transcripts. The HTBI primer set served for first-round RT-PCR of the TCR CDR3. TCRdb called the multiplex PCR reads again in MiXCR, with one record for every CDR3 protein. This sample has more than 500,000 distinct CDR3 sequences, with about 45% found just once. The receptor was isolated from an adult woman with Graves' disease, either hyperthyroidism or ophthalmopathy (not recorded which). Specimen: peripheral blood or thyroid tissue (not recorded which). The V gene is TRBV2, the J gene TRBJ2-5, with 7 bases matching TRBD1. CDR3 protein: CASSERGLLGETQYF. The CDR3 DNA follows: TGTGCCAGCAGTGAAAGGGGGCTACTAGGAGAGACCCAGTACTTC.